This T cell receptor (beta chain) was obtained from a study of blood T cell repertoires in COVID-19. Study summary: Acute-phase and convalescent COVID-19 samples originated in the United States, Italy and Spain. Nucleic acid was either cDNA or gDNA, and it came from T cells, B-cell-depleted T cells, or PBMCs.

Assay used: immunoSEQ multiplex PCR; TCRdb lists only in-frame clones, some missing. The table shows 100,000 or so clones, with 75% to 90% occurring only once. Trimming took 0 bases from V and 2 from J, leaving 16 bases between them. The germline gives CDR1 MNHEY, CDR2 SVGEGT. The CDR3 totals 18 residues. The clonotype was recovered from a human donor in a cohort sampled during active COVID-19. Sequencing input: peripheral blood. The chain uses TRBV6-2 or TRBV6-3 and TRBJ1-4; D is possibly TRBD1 (5 bases). The CDR3 DNA is TGTGCCAGCAGTTACTCCCTCGGGCGCAGGGCGACTAATGAAAAACTGTTTTTT. Protein sequence: CASSYSLGRRATNEKLFF.